The text below deals with one T cell receptor beta chain. Its antigen is not yet known. One base away there is no much larger clone; base qualities are not given. This specimen belongs to a study of blood T cell repertoires in COVID-19 (dated by TCRdb to about 2020). Notes on the research overall: Samples covering the acute and convalescent phases of COVID-19 were provided by collaborators in the United States, Italy and Spain. The sample metadata nearly always contained a de-identified subject ID, COVID-19 status, age in years and sex. Where available, HLA class I and class II types were obtained from metadata supplied by the sample provider rather than from assay-based typing. Deeply sampled blood TCRbeta repertoires from subjects exposed to, actively infected with, or recovered from COVID-19 were included in the dataset. Samples came from the ongoing ImmuneRACE study (first 160 participants) plus 1,254 subjects from 6 global collaborators. The repertoires were made available in a free public database intended to serve as a resource for research on the immune response to SARS-CoV-2. The prospective study material was composed of cDNA or gDNA derived from T cells, B-cell-depleted T cells, or PBMCs.

TCRbeta CDR3 regions were amplified from genomic DNA by means of the immunoSEQ Assay, a bias-controlled multiplex PCR. The published analysis was carried out like this. Nucleated cell counts per sample were estimated from amplification of reference gene primers within the assay. To quantify the absolute abundance of each unique TCRbeta CDR3 rearrangement, sequence reads were collapsed and filtered. For each sample, productive Simpson clonality was calculated as the square root of Simpson's diversity index over productive rearrangements. TCRdb took over this immuneACCESS table, retaining in-frame rearrangements with V and J assigned. Such tables are incomplete; in checked studies, under half of the missing clones stem from an unresolved V gene, and the remainder is unexplained. V, J and clone size are taken as reported in that table, and D and trimming were inferred from the DNA itself. For this sample there are roughly 200,000 clones; roughly 89% appear just once. Clones ranked in the top ten supply about 6% of the sample.

From cysteine to phenylalanine, the CDR3 is 13 amino acids long. The DNA shown is the 39-base CDR3, in frame from base 1. V loses 6 bases, J loses 9 bases, and the germline ends lie 16 bases apart. CDR1 is given as SGDLS and CDR2 as YYNGEE, both from the germline V gene. What the authors observed across the whole study: How much clinical and demographic metadata was included differed by source and by participant, and the metadata was provided uncurated.

Samples from volunteer blood donors who had recovered from COVID-19 were contributed by a second Seattle source. The collaborating institutions used their own protocols to collect whole blood in K2EDTA tubes. For TCRbeta analysis, collaborator samples were shipped as frozen whole blood, as isolated PBMCs, or as DNA extracted from either sample type. Recombination connected TRBV9 to TRBJ2-1; 6 matching bases give a weak D call of TRBD2. The material sequenced was peripheral blood. The TCR sequence derives from a man aged 55 to 70 who had recovered from COVID-19. The CDR3 protein is CASKHGGNSEQFF. In nucleotides, the sequence is TGTGCCAGCAAACATGGGGGGAATAGTGAGCAGTTCTTC.